The 3 T cell receptor beta chains in this list originate from one sample, sequenced in a study of tumor-infiltrating lymphocytes in oesophageal squamous cell carcinoma. TCRdb passed the PCR reads through MiXCR, listing each CDR3 protein once. The data show just under 20,000 distinct CDR3 sequences, about two fifths seen once. The specimen sequenced was esophageal tumor tissue. These receptors all stem from a male donor with esophageal squamous cell carcinoma.

This clonotype was seen ten or more times. CDR3 region: CASTIDGGNTEAFF. DNA for the CDR3: TGTGCCAGCACTATAGACGGAGGGAACACTGAAGCTTTCTTT. V usage is TRBV6-1 and J usage is TRBJ1-1; no definite D call. Trimming removed 7 bases from V and 1 base from J, with 13 bases in between. The CDR3 loop spans 14 amino acids. Germline V lookup: CDR1 MNHNS, CDR2 SASEGT.

For this clonotype: The CDR3 carries no conserved terminal phenylalanine or tryptophan, so it likely arises from a read error. It is unclear where the CDR3 begins or ends on the DNA, so no DNA is shown, and the CDR3 is as TCRdb lists it. The gene calls are TRBV28 and TRBJ2-7; the D segment call TRBD1 is taken from the table without a DNA check. Germline V lookup: CDR1 MDHEN, CDR2 SYDVKM. The CDR3 has 16 residues if both end residues are counted. The CDR3 region is CASSFITGDGGYTFGS.

The chain links TRBV7-2 to TRBJ2-3; D call uncertain. This CDR3 spans 16 amino acids. CDR1 SGHTA and CDR2 FQGNSA come from the germline V gene. V was shortened by 5 bases and J by 5 bases, with 20 bases between the two germline ends. DNA of the CDR3: TGTGCCAGCAGCCCCTCTTTACGGCTCTGGGGAGATACGCAGTATTTT. This gives the protein CASSPSLRLWGDTQYF.